Listed here is a single TCR beta chain. Its antigen is unidentified. Patients were excluded for uncontrolled infection, other autoimmune disease, pregnancy or lactation. Together with thyroid ultrasound, orbital computed tomography, serum thyroxine and TRAb, clinical symptoms were used for diagnoses. Researchers took RNA transcripts and amplified the TCR beta CDR3 regions from them. The HTBI primer set was used in a first-round RT-PCR of the TCR CDR3. TCRdb passed the multiplex PCR reads through MiXCR, listing each CDR3 protein once. The table includes 45,000 to 55,000 distinct CDR3 sequences, roughly 56% detected once. The CDR3 runs to 15 residues. Germline lookup yields CDR1 MGHRA and CDR2 YSYEKL. Trimming took off 1 base at V and 0 bases at J, with 8 bases between the two ends. The sample belongs to a study of T cells in Graves' hyperthyroidism and ophthalmopathy. General study points: Most expanded thyroid clonotypes above 0.001 also appeared in blood. From stable hyperthyroidism, ophthalmopathy was set apart by a 13 V-J model.

Source material: peripheral blood or thyroid tissue (not recorded which). The origin of this receptor is a man aged 18 to 29 with Graves' hyperthyroidism. V usage is TRBV4-1 and J usage is TRBJ2-3; D not resolved. CDR3 protein: CASSQGGFSTDTQYF. In nucleotides, the CDR3 is TGCGCCAGCAGCCAAGGCGGTTTTAGCACAGATACGCAGTATTTT.